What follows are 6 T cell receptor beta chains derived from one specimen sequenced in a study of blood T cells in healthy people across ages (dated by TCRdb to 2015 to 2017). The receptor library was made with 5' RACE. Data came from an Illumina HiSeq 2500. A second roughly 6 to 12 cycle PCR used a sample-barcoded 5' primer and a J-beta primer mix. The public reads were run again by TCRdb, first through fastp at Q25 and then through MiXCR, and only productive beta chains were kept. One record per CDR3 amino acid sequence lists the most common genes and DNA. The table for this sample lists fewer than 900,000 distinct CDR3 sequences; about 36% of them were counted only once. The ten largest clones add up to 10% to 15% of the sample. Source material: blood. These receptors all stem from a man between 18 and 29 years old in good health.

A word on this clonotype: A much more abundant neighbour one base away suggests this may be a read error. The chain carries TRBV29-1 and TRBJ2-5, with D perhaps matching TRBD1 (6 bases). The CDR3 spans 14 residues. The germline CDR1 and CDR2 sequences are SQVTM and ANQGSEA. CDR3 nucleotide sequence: TGCAGCGTTTGTGTACAGGGCCGCCAAGAGGCCCAGTACTTC. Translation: CSVCVQGRQEAQYF.

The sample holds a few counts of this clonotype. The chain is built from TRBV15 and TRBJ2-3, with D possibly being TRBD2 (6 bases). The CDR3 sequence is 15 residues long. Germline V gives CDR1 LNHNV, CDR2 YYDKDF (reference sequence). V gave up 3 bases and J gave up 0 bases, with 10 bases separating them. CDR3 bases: TGTGCCACCAGCAGTGGGACTGCAAGCACAGATACGCAGTATTTT. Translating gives CATSSGTASTDTQYF. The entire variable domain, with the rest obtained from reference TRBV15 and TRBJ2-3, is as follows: DAMVIQNPRYQVTQFGKPVTLSCSQTLNHNVMYWYQQKSSQAPKLLFHYYDKDFNNEADTPDNFQSRRPNTSFCFLDIRSPGLGDTAMYLCATSSGTASTDTQYFGPGTRLTVL.

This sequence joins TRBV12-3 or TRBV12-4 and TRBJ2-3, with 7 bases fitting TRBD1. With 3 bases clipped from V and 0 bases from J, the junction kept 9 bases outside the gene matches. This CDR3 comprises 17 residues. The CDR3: CASSFHRDSTSTDTQYF. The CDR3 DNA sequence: TGTGCCAGCAGTTTTCACCGGGACAGTACTAGCACAGATACGCAGTATTTT.

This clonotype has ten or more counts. The chain's CDR3 is CASSLPAGTEAFF. The CDR3 DNA sequence: TGTGCCAGCAGTTTACCTGCGGGAACTGAAGCTTTCTTT. V is TRBV12-3 or TRBV12-4 and J is TRBJ1-1; no clear D. V gave up 2 bases and J gave up 5 bases, with 9 bases separating them. CDR3 length equals 13 residues.

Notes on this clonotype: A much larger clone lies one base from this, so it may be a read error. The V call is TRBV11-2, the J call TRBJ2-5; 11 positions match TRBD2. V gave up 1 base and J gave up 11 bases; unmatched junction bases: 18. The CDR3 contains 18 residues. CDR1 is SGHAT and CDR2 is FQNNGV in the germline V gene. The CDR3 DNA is TGTGCCAGCAGCTTAGCCCTAGCGGGGGGTCGCAAGTACAATGAGCAGTACTTC. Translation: CASSLALAGGRKYNEQYF.

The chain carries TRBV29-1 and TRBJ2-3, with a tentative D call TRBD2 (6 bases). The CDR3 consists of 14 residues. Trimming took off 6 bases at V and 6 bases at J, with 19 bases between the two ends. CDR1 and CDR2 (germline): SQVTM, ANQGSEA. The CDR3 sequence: CSVKGLSKEDTQYF. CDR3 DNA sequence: TGCAGCGTAAAGGGACTTTCAAAGGAGGATACGCAGTATTTT.